This entry lists 11 T cell receptor beta chains sequenced from one sample in a study of spatial heterogeneity in lung cancer. A single record per CDR3 protein comes from TCRdb applying MiXCR to the 5' RACE reads. Here the sample spans around 60,000 distinct CDR3 sequences, less than 10% being singletons. This sample's time point: sample taken at primary tumor resection. Whole RNA, isolated from tumor, nontumor lung or frozen PBMC, was sequenced without prior sorting. Source: PBMCs, taken at surgery. The source is a female donor with early-stage non-small cell lung cancer.

The J gene is TRBJ2-5, the V gene TRBV27, with unresolved D. Per the germline V gene, CDR1 is MNHEY and CDR2 is SMNVEV (reference sequence). V dropped 2 bases and J dropped 2 bases, with 6 bases sitting between them. The CDR3 is 13 amino acids. The CDR3 nucleotides read TGTGCCAGCAGTTTACGACGTCAAGAGACCCAGTACTTC. Its protein is CASSLRRQETQYF.

This rearrangement joins TRBV6-2 or TRBV6-3 to TRBJ2-7; D possibly corresponds to TRBD1 (6 bases). The CDR3 runs 17 residues. The germline V and J ends were trimmed by 5 bases and 0 bases, with 20 bases remaining between them. Germline values: CDR1 MNHEY, CDR2 SVGEGT. The CDR3 DNA reads TGTGCCAGCAGTGTCGACATGAGGGGGTTTCTCTCCTACGAGCAGTACGTC. Protein: CASSVDMRGFLSYEQYV.

Ten or more counts support this clonotype. The chain combines TRBV6-4 with TRBJ1-1, with D possibly TRBD1 on 5 matching bases. This CDR3 comprises 14 residues. Germline CDR1 MRHNA, CDR2 SNTAGT. V shed 0 bases and J shed 4 bases, with 9 bases lying between them. The CDR3 region has the DNA TGTGCCAGCAGTGACTCGCGAAGGGGCACTGAAGCTTTCTTT. This encodes CASSDSRRGTEAFF.

This clonotype was counted only a few times. The V gene is TRBV20-1, the J gene TRBJ2-2; tentative D call: TRBD2 (5 bases). The CDR3 extends over 17 amino acids. Germline CDR1 and CDR2: DFQATT and SNEGSKA (reference sequence). The V gene lost 5 bases and the J gene lost 6 bases, with 25 bases spanning the gap. The CDR3 coding sequence is TGCAGTGCTCCCGACACCCGCCGGGGAGTGAGGGCCGGGGAGCTGTTTTTT. Translation: CSAPDTRRGVRAGELFF.

The chain joins TRBV7-2 to TRBJ2-6; 9 bases match TRBD1. Germline loops: CDR1 SGHTA, CDR2 FQGNSA. The CDR3 covers 17 residues. The V and J ends lost 1 base and 1 base, in that order; junction bases with no gene match: 2. For the CDR3, the DNA is TGTGCCAGCAGCTTAGGGACAGGGGCTTCTGGGGCCAACGTCCTGACTTTC. It translates to CASSLGTGASGANVLTF.

This clonotype has a count of ten or more. This chain uses TRBV12-3 or TRBV12-4 with TRBJ1-1; 7 positions match TRBD1. V was pared by 4 bases and J by 10 bases, with 9 bases of the junction left unmatched. The CDR3 is 13 amino acids. The CDR3 DNA reads TGTGCCAGCAGTTCTCAAACAGGGGCTGTAGCTTTCTTT. Amino acids: CASSSQTGAVAFF.

This clonotype was detected many times. The chain recombines TRBV25-1 with TRBJ2-7; TRBD1 matches 7 bases. CDR1 is MGHDK and CDR2 is SYGVNS in the germline V gene. Germline trimming cut 2 bases from V and 3 bases from J; bases unmatched to any gene: 4. This CDR3 is 14 amino acids long. The CDR3 DNA follows: TGTGCCAGCAGTGAAAGGACAGGTGTCTACGAGCAGTACTTC. Translation: CASSERTGVYEQYF.

This clonotype was found a few times. The V gene is TRBV7-9, the J gene TRBJ2-7; D ambiguous. The CDR3 covers 13 residues. Per germline, CDR1 SEHNR and CDR2 FQNEAQ (reference sequence). Deletions cut 0 bases from V and 0 bases from J, with 3 bases between. The CDR3 DNA is TGTGCCAGCAGCTTAGCAACCTCCTACGAGCAGTACTTC. It encodes CASSLATSYEQYF.

This clonotype has a handful of counts. This chain uses TRBV6-5 with TRBJ1-1; 7 bases match TRBD1. With V trimmed by 6 bases and J by 1 base, 11 bases remained unmatched. The germline gives CDR1 MNHEY, CDR2 SVGAGI. The length of the CDR3 is 16 residues. Here the CDR3 reads CASSLRQGGENTEAFF. In DNA form, the CDR3 reads TGTGCCAGCAGCCTCCGACAGGGTGGGGAGAACACTGAAGCTTTCTTT.

The chain combines TRBV27 with TRBJ1-6; D perhaps matches TRBD1 (6 bases). Between the trimmed V and J ends, which lost 5 bases and 11 bases, there was a span of 10 bases. The CDR3 spans 12 residues. The germline V gene has CDR1 MNHEY and CDR2 SMNVEV (reference sequence). CDR3 nucleotides: TGTGCCAGCAGTACAACAGGGACACCCCTCCACTTT. This gives the protein CASSTTGTPLHF.

The V call is TRBV7-9, the J call TRBJ1-1; TRBD1 might be the D (6 bases). V was pared by 6 bases and J by 1 base, with 12 bases between. The CDR3 has 14 residues. Per the germline V gene, CDR1 is SEHNR and CDR2 is FQNEAQ (reference sequence). Here the CDR3 reads CASRPGHENTEAFF. The CDR3 DNA sequence: TGTGCCAGCAGACCGGGACACGAGAACACTGAAGCTTTCTTT.